This T cell receptor beta chain comes out of a study of T-cell reconstitution after alpha-beta-depleted transplantation in children (dated by TCRdb to between 2015 and 2016). About the study as a whole: Using TCR repertoire profiling, the study followed T-cell immune reconstitution in a quantitative way in children after TCRalphabeta/CD19-depleted allogeneic hematopoietic cell transplantation.

The CDR3 sequence holds 14 residues, the cysteine and phenylalanine included. The retained sequence is limited to the CDR3, 42 bases, with the frame set at the first base. The junction carries 20 bases between V and J, which are trimmed by 8 bases and 9 bases respectively. Based on the germline V gene (reference sequence), the CDR1 and CDR2 sequences are LGHDT and YNNKEL. The receptor library was made with PCR. Sequencing relied on an Illumina HiSeq 2500. Molecular barcoding was employed in the preparation of TCR libraries, with unique molecular identifiers being used to normalize TCRbeta repertoire quantification. TCRdb ran its own pipeline on the public reads, namely fastp trimming at Q25 and MiXCR clone calling, and kept in-frame beta chains. Rows are unified per CDR3 protein, each entry keeping the most common DNA and genes. This sample gives over 150,000 distinct CDR3 sequences in total; roughly 7.5% of them show up just once. Around 2.7% of the sample comes from the top ten.

The table lists this clonotype with many counts. Its antigen specificity is not known. One base away there is no much larger clone; base qualities are not given. The V gene is TRBV3-1 and the J gene is TRBJ2-1; a tentative D match to TRBD1 spans 6 bases. This TCR derives from a human donor who donated a stem cell graft to a child with Wiskott-Aldrich syndrome. The specimen comprised PBMCs from the stem cell graft donor, sampled from the stem cell graft. The bases read TGTGCCAGCGGCATTGGTCAGGGGAAGGGTGAGCAGTTCTTC. Its translation is CASGIGQGKGEQFF.